This T cell receptor (beta chain) was sequenced in a study of patients and donors after allogeneic stem cell transplantation. TCRdb fed the RT-PCR reads into MiXCR, producing one record per CDR3 protein. The sample contains approximately 410,000 distinct CDR3 sequences, more than 15% of which appear only once. This clonotype has more than one count but fewer than ten. Germline V CDR1 and CDR2: SGHRS, YFSETQ. Trimming shortened V by 2 bases and J by 2 bases, and 14 bases separated the two germline ends. This CDR3 spans 15 amino acids. V usage is TRBV5-1 and J usage is TRBJ2-7, with a possible D match to TRBD2 (7 bases). The clonotype comes from a human donor who was either an allogeneic HSCT recipient or a stem cell or donor lymphocyte infusion donor (not recorded which). It is not recorded whose cells these are; they may come from a transplant donor. The sequenced sample consisted of blood, either unsorted or a sorted T cell fraction (not recorded which). In DNA form, the CDR3 reads TGCGCCAGCAGCTTTTCATCGGGGGGCCCCTACGAGCAGTACTTC. This codes for CASSFSSGGPYEQYF.